There are a few counts of the clone carrying this TCR beta chain. Its specificity is unknown. V trimming: 3 bases; J trimming: 2 bases; junction bases outside the gene matches: 10. CDR1 MNHEY and CDR2 SMNVEV come from the germline V gene (reference sequence). The CDR3 contains 17 residues. Primers used in a second PCR of about 7 to 11 cycles were a sample-barcoded 5' primer and a J-beta primer mix. TCRdb re-derived calls from the 5' RACE reads in MiXCR, one entry per CDR3 protein. The profile shows roughly 2 million distinct CDR3 sequences, roughly 50% of them singletons. These data belong to a study of blood T cells in healthy people across ages. Study-wide results and limits: When set beside aged donors, long-lived donors presented more naive CD4+ cells and higher diversity.

Donors were healthy Caucasian individuals from Russia aged roughly 6 to 95. This chain links TRBV27 with TRBJ2-5, with 9 bases fitting TRBD2. The TCR was taken from a woman in her thirties or forties in good health. Material for sequencing was blood. CDR3: CASSFRETSGRQETQYF. The DNA for the CDR3 is TGTGCCAGCAGTTTTCGCGAGACTAGCGGAAGACAAGAGACCCAGTACTTC.